This TCR beta chain was sequenced during a study of shared clonotypes between healthy human individuals. The repertoire was sequenced with immunoSEQ multiplex PCR; TCRdb's copy has only in-frame clones and lacks some. The table lists some 2,400,000 clones, approximately 94% of them singletons. Germline V gene sequence: CDR1 MGHRA, CDR2 YSYEKL. Trimming took 1 base from V and 4 from J, leaving 14 bases between them. The CDR3 runs 16 residues. Sequenced material: naive CD4+ T cells sorted from blood. Subset denoted: CD45RA+ positively selected. The receptor comes from a young man in good health. This sequence joins TRBV4-1 and TRBJ2-1; D perhaps matches TRBD1 (5 bases). This CDR3 is CASSQGGPRQYNEQFF. The CDR3 nucleotides are TGCGCCAGCAGCCAAGGGGGTCCCCGACAGTACAATGAGCAGTTCTTC.